The entry below gives a single T cell receptor (beta chain) sequence along with its context. The target antigen is unknown. Profiled with immunoSEQ multiplex PCR; TCRdb holds only in-frame clones, not every one. The repertoire has some 140,000 clones, about 90% of them found once; the top ten carry 5.5%. This sample was included in a study of T cell responses to AZD1222 COVID-19 vaccine. Study-wide context: Second-dose intervals of approximately 4 or approximately 12 weeks were pooled.

Study observations and caveats: Only a handful of AZD1222 recipients were seropositive at baseline. Most donors were white British and more were female, and clonal diversity was possibly underestimated. Nearly half of spike-specific TCRs reportedly target unmutated variant regions.

V lost 1 base and J 0 bases, leaving 10 bases between the germline ends. Germline values: CDR1 MNHEY, CDR2 SVGEGT. The length of the CDR3 is 15 residues. The chain combines TRBV6-2 or TRBV6-3 with TRBJ2-7, with D maybe TRBD2 (6 bases). The sample consisted of peripheral blood, taken on day 0 of AZD1222 vaccination. This receptor was obtained from an adult in good health. CDR3 DNA: TGTGCCAGCAGTTACTTGGGGGGTAGCTCCTACGAGCAGTACTTC. The encoded protein is CASSYLGGSSYEQYF.